This T cell receptor beta chain was obtained from a study of PD-1 blockade in classical Hodgkin lymphoma. Clones were read by immunoSEQ multiplex PCR, and TCRdb kept only the in-frame ones, dropping some. The sample has tens of thousands of clones; around 70% are singletons. All trial patients relapsed after autologous stem cell transplantation. Broader study findings: Those achieving complete response showed baseline diversity like newly diagnosed patients.

CDR1 and CDR2 (germline): MNHEY, SMNVEV (reference sequence). The CDR3 totals 12 residues. V was pared by 5 bases and J by 4 bases, with 8 bases between. Remarks on this clone: The antigen remains undetermined.

This TCR came from a human donor with classical Hodgkin lymphoma. The chain couples TRBV27 to TRBJ2-5; D not resolved. Material: peripheral blood mononuclear cells (PBMCs), obtained at baseline. DNA for the CDR3: TGTGCCAGCAGTCCGACGGGAGAGACCCAGTACTTC. Translation: CASSPTGETQYF.